The clone carrying this T cell receptor (beta chain) was detected a few times. The sample is drawn from a study of cytomegalovirus exposure and HLA in healthy donors. Amplification used 60 Vbeta primers and 13 Jbeta primers. Assay used: immunoSEQ multiplex PCR; TCRdb lists only in-frame clones, some missing. Counted here are under 70,000 clones, roughly 73% occurring once; the ten biggest clones make up about 5%. The CDR3 spans 15 residues. Germline V gene lookup returns CDR1 MGHRA and CDR2 YSYEKL. V was pared by 3 bases and J by 4 bases, with 5 bases of the junction left unmatched. What was sequenced was PBMCs. The TCR was taken from a male donor in good health and CMV-seropositive. The chain combines TRBV4-1 with TRBJ1-2; 10 positions match TRBD1. The CDR3, as DNA: TGCGCCAGCAGCCACTCCGGGACAGGGGTCTATGGCTACACCTTC. It is translated as CASSHSGTGVYGYTF.